Shown below are 15 T cell receptor beta chains from a single sample sequenced in a study of blood T cells in healthy people across ages. Combining a sample-barcoded 5' primer with a J-beta primer mix, a second PCR ran for roughly 7 to 12 cycles. TCRdb used MiXCR to reprocess the 5' RACE reads, holding one entry per CDR3 protein. The profile shows some 790,000 distinct CDR3 sequences, more than 25% of them singletons. The sample consisted of blood. These receptors were obtained from a woman at least 80 years old in good health.

This clonotype showed up just once. A much larger clone lies a single base off, so this may be a read error. The chain carries TRBV12-3 or TRBV12-4 and TRBJ2-2; 7 nucleotides agree with TRBD1. The CDR3 loop spans 15 amino acids. CDR3: CANSPPTGMHGELFF. The CDR3 DNA is TGTGCCAACAGTCCCCCGACAGGGATGCACGGGGAGCTGTTTTTT.

This clonotype came up many times. V and J are TRBV7-9 and TRBJ2-7; 7 bases align to TRBD2. J gave up 3 bases and V 2 bases, and 4 bases lay outside the gene matches. Germline assignment: CDR1 SEHNR and CDR2 FQNEAQ (reference sequence). The CDR3 is 14 amino acids. Here the CDR3 reads CASSLTLASYEQYF. CDR3 sequence (DNA): TGTGCCAGCAGCTTAACACTAGCGAGCTACGAGCAGTACTTC.

This clonotype came up many times. The chain combines TRBV6-5 with TRBJ2-7, with 8 bases identical to TRBD1. The trim removed 5 bases at V and 7 bases at J, leaving 10 bases unmatched. The CDR3 runs 14 residues. Looked up from germline, CDR1 is MNHEY and CDR2 is SVGAGI. Written as DNA, the CDR3 is TGTGCCAGCAGTCGGACAGGGACCTTGGGGGAGCAGTACTTC. Protein sequence: CASSRTGTLGEQYF.

In its sample, this clonotype was seen a few times. The chain links TRBV3-1 to TRBJ1-1, with D possibly TRBD1 on 6 matching bases. Germline lookup yields CDR1 LGHDT and CDR2 YNNKEL (reference sequence). Trimming cost V 1 base and J 5 bases, with 11 bases left between them. The CDR3 runs to 14 residues. As DNA, the CDR3 is TGTGCCAGCAGCCAAGTGCGGGGGGCGACTGAAGCTTTCTTT. Translating it yields CASSQVRGATEAFF.

This rearrangement joins TRBV28 to TRBJ1-4, with TRBD1 identical over 7 bases. Trimming at V came to 5 bases and at J to 8 bases, leaving 5 bases not matched to a gene. The CDR3 is 13 residues long. The germline V gene has CDR1 MDHEN and CDR2 SYDVKM. The CDR3 loop is CASSGTEREKLFF. CDR3 nucleotides: TGTGCCAGCAGTGGGACAGAACGAGAAAAACTGTTTTTT.

For this clonotype: A read error may explain this, as a much larger clone is one base away. The CDR3, as DNA: TGTGCCAGCAGATGGACAGGCAGCAATGAGCAGTACTTC. It yields the protein CASRWTGSNEQYF. This chain uses TRBV6-2 or TRBV6-3 with TRBJ2-7; 7 positions match TRBD1. V lost 6 bases and J lost 7; bases outside the gene matches: 9. The germline CDR1 and CDR2 sequences are MNHEY and SVGEGT. The CDR3 is 13 amino acids.

This clonotype has ten or more counts. The chain's CDR3 is CASSLRDSQETQYF. The CDR3 DNA reads TGCGCCAGCAGCCTCCGGGACAGCCAAGAGACCCAGTACTTC. J is TRBJ2-5 and V is TRBV5-1; 7 bases match TRBD1. In germline, CDR1 is SGHRS, CDR2 YFSETQ. The CDR3 runs to 14 residues. After removal of 4 bases from V and 1 base from J, the junction contained 4 bases not matched to a gene.

The chain combines TRBV15 with TRBJ2-1; 8 bases are shared with TRBD2. V was pared by 4 bases and J by 4 bases, with 6 bases of the junction left unmatched. This CDR3 spans 15 amino acids. Germline CDR1 and CDR2: LNHNV and YYDKDF (reference sequence). This CDR3 reads CATSTSGGPYNEQFF. DNA of the CDR3: TGTGCCACCAGCACAAGCGGGGGCCCTTACAATGAGCAGTTCTTC. The full variable domain, rest sourced from reference TRBV15 and TRBJ2-1, is DAMVIQNPRYQVTQFGKPVTLSCSQTLNHNVMYWYQQKSSQAPKLLFHYYDKDFNNEADTPDNFQSRRPNTSFCFLDIRSPGLGDTAMYLCATSTSGGPYNEQFFGPGTRLTVL.

This clonotype was counted between two and nine times. The chain joins TRBV11-2 to TRBJ2-1, with TRBD2 identical over 10 bases. The V and J ends lost 5 bases and 4 bases, in that order; junction bases with no gene match: 5. Looked up from germline, CDR1 is SGHAT and CDR2 is FQNNGV. This CDR3 is 15 amino acids long. CDR3 in DNA: TGTGCCAGCAGCACCCGACTAGCGGGTTACAATGAGCAGTTCTTC. It codes for CASSTRLAGYNEQFF.

The rearrangement links TRBV11-2 to TRBJ2-5; TRBD1 aligns across 9 bases. After removal of 1 base from V and 3 bases from J, the junction contained 9 bases not matched to a gene. The CDR3 contains 17 residues. CDR1 is SGHAT, CDR2 FQNNGV, per germline. CDR3 region: CASSLGHPGQGEETQYF. In nucleotides, the CDR3 is TGTGCCAGCAGCTTAGGGCACCCGGGACAGGGTGAAGAGACCCAGTACTTC.

This clonotype was picked up many times. The chain recombines TRBV3-1 with TRBJ2-3; no reliable D call. In germline, CDR1 is LGHDT, CDR2 YNNKEL (reference sequence). Trimming pared 0 bases from V and 7 bases from J, leaving 8 bases between. The CDR3 runs to 13 residues. The CDR3 sequence is CASSQDGSYTQYF. Here the CDR3 DNA reads TGTGCCAGCAGCCAAGACGGCAGCTATACGCAGTATTTT.

This clonotype was found a few times. The CDR3 coding sequence is TGTGCCAGTAACCAGCGGGGAGGAGAGACCCAGTACTTC. Amino acid sequence: CASNQRGGETQYF. The genes are TRBV19 and TRBJ2-5, with 7 nucleotides matching TRBD2. V lost 7 bases to trimming and J lost 4 bases; unmatched junction nucleotides: 6. Germline V gives CDR1 LNHDA, CDR2 SQIVND (reference sequence). CDR3 length: 13 amino acids.

This clonotype was picked up many times. The chain carries TRBV6-5 and TRBJ2-1; 8 bases fit TRBD1. This CDR3 region has 13 residues. Germline V gene data show CDR1 as MNHEY and CDR2 as SVGAGI. V lost 2 bases to trimming and J lost 10 bases; unmatched junction nucleotides: 4. Written as DNA, the CDR3 is TGTGCCAGCAGTTACGGACAGGGAGGAGAGCAGTTCTTC. The encoded protein is CASSYGQGGEQFF.

This clonotype was detected ten times or more. The chain employs TRBV6-6 and TRBJ2-5; TRBD1 is a possible D gene (6 bases). The CDR3 sequence is 13 residues long. V was trimmed by 5 bases and J by 5 bases, leaving 12 bases between them. Germline V gene data show CDR1 as MNHNY and CDR2 as SVGAGI (reference sequence). The CDR3 nucleotides are TGTGCCAGCAGTAACAGGGTAGAGGAGACCCAGTACTTC. This codes for CASSNRVEETQYF.

The rearrangement joins TRBV6-2 or TRBV6-3 to TRBJ1-5; TRBD1 matches 7 bases. The J segment lost 11 bases and the V segment lost 7 bases, leaving 11 bases of the junction unmatched. Germline loops: CDR1 MNHEY, CDR2 SVGEGT. The CDR3 is made up of 13 amino acids. The CDR3: CASNPGQLSTQHF. The DNA of the CDR3 is TGTGCCAGCAACCCGGGACAGCTTTCGACCCAGCATTTT.